This T cell receptor beta chain stems from a study of cytomegalovirus exposure and HLA in healthy donors (TCRdb year 2017). General notes on the study: An earlier analysis of roughly 500 of the donors reported 250 to 300 Gb of sequence data and 117 million unique TCR beta sequences from 190 million or so T cells. The study combined high-throughput TCR immunosequencing, statistical association of individual TCRs with disease status, and machine learning to predict cytomegalovirus infection status. A later analysis re-examined previously published TCR beta repertoires from more than 550 donors and added high-resolution HLA genotyping to investigate patterns of TCR occurrence. Of the 398 genotyped donors, 65% to 90% fell in the genetic ancestry cluster associated with self-reported Caucasian donors. In an earlier analysis of more than 550 of the donors, high-throughput TCR beta sequencing was used to judge whether each TCR beta V gene segment behaved as functional or pseudogenic. The number of donors typed differed by locus, with about 629-640 for A, B, C, DRB1 and DQB1, around 520 for DQA1, 600 to 610 for DPA1, and approximately 470 for DPB1. HLA typing covered class I and class II loci at four-digit resolution. Besides the first cohort of roughly 660 subjects, a separate validation cohort made up of over 100 different subjects was used. Rather than drawing on any new phenotypic data, the later analysis identified candidate immune exposures from TCR beta sequences and the way those sequences occurred across donors. Roughly five DR-DQ haplotypes were handled as single units for association and clustering because linkage in the cohort was strong. The study aimed to test whether cataloging public T cell receptors could reveal signatures of past pathogen exposure. Approximately 300 gigabases of sequencing data and 70 million to 100 million unique TCR sequences made up an early release that covered approximately 650 HLA-typed donors. Among 300 to 500 genotyped donors of the cohort, an average of around 220,000 unique TCR beta nucleotide sequences was sequenced per donor, of which 15% to 20% were non-productive. In a later genetic analysis, genome-wide SNP genotypes for about 55% of the roughly 670 donors were used, and that subset was treated as a discovery cohort. Donor age, sex, ethnicity and CMV serostatus were collected together with the repertoire data. The study used immunosequencing to profile the T cell repertoires of several hundred subjects and linked those repertoires to cytomegalovirus serostatus. All discovery cohort repertoires had been generated on a single sequencing platform.

Libraries were prepared through the immunoSEQ multiplex PCR assay. For the multiplex PCR, a mixture combining 60 forward primers for TCR Vbeta segments and 13 reverse primers for TCR Jbeta segments was used. A multiplex PCR assay on genomic DNA amplified the CDR3 region of rearranged TCR beta genes. The Illumina HiSeq System was used to sequence the amplified TCR beta libraries as 87-base-pair reads. In the paper's pipeline: A later analysis tallied 70 million to 100 million unique TCR beta chains across the 666 repertoires, and approximately 9.9 million of those chains were shared by two or more donors. Raw reads were error-corrected and collapsed into unique sequences by a nearest-neighbor algorithm in which closely related sequences were merged to remove PCR and sequencing errors. Alignment of CDR3 sequences to IMGT reference sequences was used to assign V, D and J gene segments. For a sequence to be retained, at least a six-nucleotide match to both a V gene segment and a J gene segment was required. Rearrangements were classified as productive when the CDR3 lacked stop codons and remained in frame with V and J, and all other rearrangements were classified as non-productive. CDR3 was defined according to IMGT convention as the region running from the second conserved V-encoded cysteine to the conserved J-encoded phenylalanine. The earlier analysis of about 570 of the donors excluded any sequence lacking an unambiguous match to a single V gene segment. An earlier analysis of some 500 of the donors classified V segments as functional when productive rearrangements were above 56.7% and as segregating when the standard deviation between donors was above 5%. A statistical classification framework was built for diagnosing cytomegalovirus status from the catalog of TCR beta chain sequences. In a later analysis, V and J genes were assigned by comparing TCR nucleotide sequences against IMGT/GENE-DB human TR gene sequences. Using the TCRdist pipeline, a later analysis assigned CDR3 sequences along with most-parsimonious VDJ recombination scenarios. In a later analysis, every TCR beta chain was defined by the combination of its CDR3 amino acid sequence and its V-gene family, and reads without a unique V-gene family were dropped. As a way to deal with suspected cross-contamination and a sequencing artifact, a later analysis dropped approximately 570 nucleotide sequences that were highly shared and had low generation probability. For each public chain, a later analysis derived a clonal expansion index from normalized ranks of inferred template counts within each repertoire. A later analysis computed generation probabilities with a VDJ recombination model fitted to out-of-frame rearrangements, and checked the results against IGoR. Hypergeometric tests were used in a later analysis to score TCR-TCR, TCR-HLA and TCR-CMV co-occurrence, with a repertoire-size bias correction applied to the TCR pairs. False discovery rates were estimated in a later analysis by permuting HLA or CMV assignments 20 times. In a later analysis, co-occurring TCRs were grouped with DBSCAN, and TCRdist sequence similarity was added when clustering was performed within HLA-allele-positive subsets. For co-occurrence clustering, repertoires with fewer than 30,000 or more than 120,000 public chains were excluded, along with about five repertoires with anomalous nucleotide sharing. TCRdb obtained this table from immuneACCESS and retained in-frame rearrangements with V and J assigned. These tables miss some clones; where compared with another copy, unresolved V genes account for less than half of the shortfall, and the remainder is unexplained. Clone size and the V and J calls come from that table; the DNA yielded D and trimming. The sample table holds some 160,000 clones, of which roughly 80% were seen once. About 4.3% of the sample is in the top ten clones.

In total, roughly 670 healthy bone marrow donors made up the cohort. At the time of sampling, every cohort member was nominally healthy, though immune exposures that went unrecorded were likely present. The donor was CMV seropositive and was included in the group of 250 to 300 seropositive cohort members. Each donor provided a peripheral blood sample, and peripheral blood mononuclear cells were used for TCR beta sequencing. The Qiagen DNeasy Blood Extraction Kit was used to extract genomic DNA from the blood cell samples. On this clone itself: What antigen it recognizes has not been identified. Base qualities are not provided; no much larger clone lies one nucleotide away.

The study at large found these results: Because counts were too low, about 18 rarely observed V segments, including chromosome 9 orphons, were excluded from the earlier analysis of several hundred of the donors. A later genetic analysis associated a missense DCLRE1C variant with V-gene and J-gene trimming of TCR beta chains, and an independent cohort replicated the association. A later analysis found that most CMV-associated TCR beta chains appeared HLA-restricted, with HLA associations seemingly driven largely by CMV exposure. A cluster of highly shared sequence variants was judged likely to represent a technical artifact of the sequencing pipeline. A total of 164 TCR beta chains were listed by the study as associated with cytomegalovirus. Broadly in line with IMGT annotations, most TCR beta V segments showed up in productive rearrangements about 87% or about 30% of the time in an earlier analysis of approximately 600 of the donors. Linkage disequilibrium might explain the correlated functional status among segregating V segments, but an unknown experimental factor could not be excluded. Most TCR sequences were seen in very few donors, while some public TCRs were found in many individuals. HLA typing was unavailable for some donors at each locus, so association tests used only the typed subset. A few of the identified cytomegalovirus-associated TCR beta chains were confirmed in vitro to be specific for cytomegalovirus antigens. A further reported finding was that TCR beta sequences accurately predicted the HLA-A and HLA-B alleles for most subjects in the first cohort. The authors suggested that the approach could potentially be generalized to other disease states and immunological phenotypes. In a later analysis, several top co-occurrence clusters were reported to appear linked to parvovirus B19, influenza, CMV and Epstein-Barr virus. Only TCR beta chains were sequenced in this cohort, and the absence of alpha or paired-chain data limited detectable features. Assigning TCR associations to individual alleles was difficult when HLA alleles, especially DR and DQ, strongly co-occurred. The only immune exposure information available for the cohort was CMV serostatus. In a later analysis, about 16,000 TCR beta sequences were associated with specific HLA alleles at a false discovery rate of 0.05. Cytomegalovirus status was reported to be diagnosed by the classifier with high specificity and sensitivity in both the original and validation cohorts. A later analysis found that HLA-associated TCR beta chains were more clonally expanded and had lower generation probabilities than equally common non-associated chains. A later analysis found that TCR association rates varied across HLA loci, with DRB1 alleles showing the most associated TCRs and HLA-C alleles the fewest. Roughly uniform sequencing depth across donors was assumed in presence/absence analyses, although this assumption may not hold. According to a later genetic analysis, donors in an Asian-associated ancestry cluster had fewer N-insertions in productive TCRs than the roughly 670-donor mean.

The receptor was derived from a woman in her 40s in good health and CMV-seropositive. Sequencing used PBMCs.

This receptor has the CDR3 CASSVEGQNLRDYGYTF. The bases read TGTGCCAGCAGCGTAGAGGGACAGAACCTCCGTGACTATGGCTACACCTTC. This chain is built from TRBV9 and TRBJ1-2; 7 central bases correspond to TRBD1. As encoded in the germline V gene, CDR1 is SGDLS while CDR2 is YYNGEE. V trim: 0 bases; J trim: 3 bases; unmatched bases: 11. The CDR3 holds 17 amino acids from the cysteine to the phenylalanine. Here the CDR3 DNA is all that survives: 51 bases in frame from base 1.